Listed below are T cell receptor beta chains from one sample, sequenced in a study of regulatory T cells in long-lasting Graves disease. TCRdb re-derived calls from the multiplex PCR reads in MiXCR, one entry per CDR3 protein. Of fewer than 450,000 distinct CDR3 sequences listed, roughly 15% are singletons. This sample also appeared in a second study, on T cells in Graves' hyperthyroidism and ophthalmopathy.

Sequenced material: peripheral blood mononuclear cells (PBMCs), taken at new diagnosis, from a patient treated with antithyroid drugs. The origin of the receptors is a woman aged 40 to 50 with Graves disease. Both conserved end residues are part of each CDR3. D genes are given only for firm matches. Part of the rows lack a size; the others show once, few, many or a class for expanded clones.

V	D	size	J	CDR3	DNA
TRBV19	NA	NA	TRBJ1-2	CASKKVQGLYGYTF	TGTGCCAGTAAGAAGGTGCAGGGACTATATGGCTACACCTTC
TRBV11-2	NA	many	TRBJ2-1	CASSLARRLRHNEQFF	TGTGCCAGCAGCTTAGCACGGCGGTTGAGGCACAATGAGCAGTTCTTC
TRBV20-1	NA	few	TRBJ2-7	CSASFLSSYEQYF	TGCAGTGCTAGTTTCCTGAGCTCCTACGAGCAGTACTTC
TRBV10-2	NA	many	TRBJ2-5	CASRPGTGIETQYF	TGCGCCAGCAGGCCCGGAACAGGGATAGAGACCCAGTACTTC
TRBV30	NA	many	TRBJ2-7	CAWDTSGSSYEQYF	TGTGCCTGGGATACATCAGGGAGCTCCTACGAGCAGTACTTC
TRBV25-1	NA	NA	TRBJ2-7	CASSEYFGGEQYF	TGTGCCAGCAGTGAATATTTCGGGGGCGAGCAGTACTTC
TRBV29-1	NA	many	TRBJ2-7	CSATGDGPYEQYF	TGCAGCGCGACGGGGGACGGACCCTACGAGCAGTACTTC
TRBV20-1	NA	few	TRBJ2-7	CSALEGRTLRDEQYF	TGCAGTGCTCTGGAAGGGAGAACCTTACGGGACGAGCAGTACTTC
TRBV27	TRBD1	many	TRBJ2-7	CATAPGTGPYEQYF	TGTGCCACCGCCCCCGGGACAGGGCCCTACGAGCAGTACTTC
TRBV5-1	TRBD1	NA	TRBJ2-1	CASSLALGQQNEQFF	TGCGCCAGCAGCTTGGCCCTGGGACAGCAAAATGAGCAGTTCTTC
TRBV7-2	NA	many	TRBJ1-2	CASSLDQGNYGYTF	TGTGCCAGCAGCTTAGACCAGGGCAACTATGGCTACACCTTC
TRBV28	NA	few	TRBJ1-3	CASASPPSRGGGNTIYF	TGTGCCTCAGCCTCCCCCCCTTCGAGGGGCGGTGGAAACACCATATATTTT
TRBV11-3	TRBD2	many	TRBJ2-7	CASSLRSLATYEQYF	TGTGCCAGCAGCCTTAGGTCACTAGCGACCTACGAGCAGTACTTC
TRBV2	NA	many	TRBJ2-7	CASRGVYREQYF	TGTGCCAGCAGAGGGGTATATCGGGAGCAGTACTTC
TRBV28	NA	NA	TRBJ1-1	CASSLRVNTKAFF	TGTGCCAGCAGTTTAAGGGTGAACACTAAAGCTTTCTTT
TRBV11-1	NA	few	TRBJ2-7	CAGSYQAGMGYEQYF	TGTGCCGGCAGCTATCAGGCAGGGATGGGGTACGAGCAGTACTTC
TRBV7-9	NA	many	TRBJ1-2	CASSLWGTSDGYTF	TGTGCCAGCAGCTTATGGGGAACGAGCGATGGCTACACCTTC
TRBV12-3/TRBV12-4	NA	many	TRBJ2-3	CASSQYSESTDTQYF	TGTGCCAGCAGTCAATATAGCGAGAGCACAGATACGCAGTATTTT
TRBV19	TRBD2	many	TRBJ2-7	CASSFAGDLYEQYF	TGTGCCAGTAGTTTTGCGGGAGACTTATACGAGCAGTACTTC
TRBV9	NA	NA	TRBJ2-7	CASSPGTIGAYEQYF	TGTGCCAGCAGCCCCGGGACGATTGGCGCCTACGAGCAGTACTTC
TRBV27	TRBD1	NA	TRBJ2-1	CASRKDRAYEQFF	TGTGCCAGCAGAAAAGACAGGGCCTATGAGCAGTTCTTC
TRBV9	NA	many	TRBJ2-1	CASSGNSYNEQFF	TGTGCCAGCAGCGGGAACTCCTACAATGAGCAGTTCTTC
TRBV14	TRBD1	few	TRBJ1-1	CASSQRTGDMANTEAFF	TGTGCCAGCAGCCAAAGGACAGGGGATATGGCGAACACTGAAGCTTTCTTT
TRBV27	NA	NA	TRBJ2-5	CASSFFEGAETQYF	TGTGCCAGCAGTTTCTTTGAGGGAGCAGAGACCCAGTACTTC
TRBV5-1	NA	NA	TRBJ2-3	CASSSSRALDTQYF	TGCGCCAGCAGCTCCTCCCGGGCTCTAGATACGCAGTATTTT
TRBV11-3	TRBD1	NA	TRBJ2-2	CASSLVTFPQGAPGELFF	TGTGCCAGCAGCTTAGTGACTTTTCCACAGGGGGCTCCCGGGGAGCTGTTTTTT
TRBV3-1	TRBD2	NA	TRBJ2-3	CASSWRGSGSGTQYF	TGTGCCAGCAGCTGGCGGGGTAGCGGGAGCGGTACGCAGTATTTT
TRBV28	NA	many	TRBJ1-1	CASSLSFTYPTEAFF	TGTGCCAGCAGTTTGTCCTTCACTTATCCCACTGAAGCTTTCTTT
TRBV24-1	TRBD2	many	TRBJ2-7	CATSDSPGTSGSYEQYF	TGTGCCACCAGTGATTCCCCCGGGACTAGCGGCTCCTACGAGCAGTACTTC
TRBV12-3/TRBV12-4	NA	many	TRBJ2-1	CASSLDSEQFF	TGTGCCAGCAGCTTAGACAGTGAGCAGTTCTTC
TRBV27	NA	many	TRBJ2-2	CASSLDQGLGELFF	TGTGCCAGCAGTTTGGACCAAGGATTAGGGGAGCTGTTTTTT
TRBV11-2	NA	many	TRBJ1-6	CASGGSLGLNSPLHF	TGTGCCAGCGGGGGATCTCTTGGGCTTAATTCACCCCTCCACTTT
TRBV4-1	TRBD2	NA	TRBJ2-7	CASSQVSAGGYEQYF	TGCGCCAGCAGCCAAGTTTCCGCGGGGGGATACGAGCAGTACTTC